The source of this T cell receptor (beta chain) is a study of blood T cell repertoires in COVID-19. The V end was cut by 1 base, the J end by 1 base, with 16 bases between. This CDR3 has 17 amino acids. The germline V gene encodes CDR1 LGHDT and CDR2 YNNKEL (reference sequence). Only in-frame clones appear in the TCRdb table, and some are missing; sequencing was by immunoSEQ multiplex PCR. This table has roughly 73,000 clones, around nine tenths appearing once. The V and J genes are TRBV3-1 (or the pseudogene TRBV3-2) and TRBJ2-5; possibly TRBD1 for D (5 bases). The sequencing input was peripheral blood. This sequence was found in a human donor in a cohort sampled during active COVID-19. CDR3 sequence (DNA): TGTGCCAGCAGCCAAGCTACGACAGTAAGATTCCAAGAGACCCAGTACTTC. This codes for CASSQATTVRFQETQYF.